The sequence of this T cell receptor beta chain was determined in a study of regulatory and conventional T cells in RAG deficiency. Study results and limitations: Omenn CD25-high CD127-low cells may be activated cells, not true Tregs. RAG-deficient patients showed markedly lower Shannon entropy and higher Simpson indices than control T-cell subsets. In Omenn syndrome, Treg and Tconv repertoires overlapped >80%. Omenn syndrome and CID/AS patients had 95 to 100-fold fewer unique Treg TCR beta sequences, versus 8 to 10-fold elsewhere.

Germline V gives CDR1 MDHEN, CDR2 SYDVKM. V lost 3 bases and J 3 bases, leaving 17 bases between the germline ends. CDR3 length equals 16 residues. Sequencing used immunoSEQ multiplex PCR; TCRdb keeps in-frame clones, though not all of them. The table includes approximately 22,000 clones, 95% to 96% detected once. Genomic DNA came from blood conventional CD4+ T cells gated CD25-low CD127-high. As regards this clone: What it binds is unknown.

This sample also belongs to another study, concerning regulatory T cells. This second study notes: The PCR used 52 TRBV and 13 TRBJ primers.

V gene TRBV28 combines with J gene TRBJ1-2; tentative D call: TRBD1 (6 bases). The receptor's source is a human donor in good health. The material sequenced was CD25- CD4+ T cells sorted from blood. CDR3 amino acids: CASSLVRQAAHYGYTF. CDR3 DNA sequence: TGTGCCAGCAGTTTGGTCAGACAGGCCGCTCACTATGGCTACACCTTC.